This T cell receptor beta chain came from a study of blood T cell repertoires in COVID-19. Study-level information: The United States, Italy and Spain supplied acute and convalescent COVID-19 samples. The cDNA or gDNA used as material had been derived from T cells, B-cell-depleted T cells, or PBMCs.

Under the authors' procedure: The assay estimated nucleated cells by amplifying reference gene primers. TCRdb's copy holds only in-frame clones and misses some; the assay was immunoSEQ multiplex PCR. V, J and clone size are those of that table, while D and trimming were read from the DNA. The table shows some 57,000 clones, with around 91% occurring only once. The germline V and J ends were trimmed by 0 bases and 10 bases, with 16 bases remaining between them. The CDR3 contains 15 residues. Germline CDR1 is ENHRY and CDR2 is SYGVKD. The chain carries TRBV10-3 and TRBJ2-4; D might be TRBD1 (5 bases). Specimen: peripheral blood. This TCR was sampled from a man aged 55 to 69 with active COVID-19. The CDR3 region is CAISESKGVGGIQYF. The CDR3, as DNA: TGTGCCATCAGTGAGTCGAAAGGGGTAGGTGGGATTCAGTACTTC.